The present T cell receptor beta chain was sequenced within a study of blood T cell repertoires in COVID-19. Across the study: Researchers got acute and convalescent COVID-19 samples from the United States, Italy and Spain.

Original processing methods: Reference gene primer amplification in the assay estimated nucleated cell counts. The assay was immunoSEQ multiplex PCR, and TCRdb's table has in-frame clones only and misses some. That table supplies the V and J calls and clone size; D and trimming were determined from the DNA. The sample has fewer than 200,000 clones, roughly 80% seen once. There are 18 residues in the CDR3. The germline V gene has CDR1 KGHSH and CDR2 LQKENI. Trimming removed 1 base from V and 1 base from J, with 19 bases in between. This rearrangement joins TRBV18 to TRBJ1-1; D call uncertain. Sequenced sample: PBMCs or T cells enriched from blood (not recorded which). The sequence was obtained from a man in his fifties who had recovered from COVID-19. CDR3 in DNA: TGTGCCAGCTCACCACAACTCTGGAGCTCCAAAAAGAACACTGAAGCTTTCTTT. Translation: CASSPQLWSSKKNTEAFF. Full variable domain (remainder filled in from reference TRBV18 and TRBJ1-1): NAGVMQNPRHLVRRRGQEARLRCSPMKGHSHVYWYRQLPEEGLKFMVYLQKENIIDESGMPKERFSAEFPKEGPSILRIQQVVRGDSAAYFCASSPQLWSSKKNTEAFFGQGTRLTVV.